This T cell receptor beta chain derives from a study of tumor-infiltrating lymphocytes in localized non-small cell lung cancer. Turning to the study itself: Several tumor histologies, both smoking statuses, and some post-neoadjuvant chemotherapy samples were included. Whole-study results and caveats: Different pieces of the same tissue went to different assays, confounding technical variation with intratumor heterogeneity. T-cell fraction did not differ between immunotypes IM1 and IM2. Available tissue quantity limited TCR sequencing to a patient subset.

Sequencing used immunoSEQ multiplex PCR; TCRdb keeps in-frame clones, though not all of them. The table records 10,000 to 15,000 clones, nearly 85% of them present only once. This clone appeared a single time. What it recognizes is unknown. This CDR3 has 14 amino acids. V lost 1 base to trimming and J lost 5 bases; unmatched junction nucleotides: 4. From germline, CDR1 is SGHVS and CDR2 FNYEAQ. The sequenced material came from uninvolved lung tissue not adjacent to the tumor. The J gene is TRBJ2-7, the V gene TRBV7-6; TRBD1 matches 8 bases. This sequence originates from a human donor with non-small cell lung cancer. The CDR3 nucleotides are TGTGCCAGCAGCTTAGGGACAGGGAACCACGAGCAGTACTTC. It yields the protein CASSLGTGNHEQYF.